Presented here are 12 T cell receptor beta chains from one specimen sequenced in a study of cytomegalovirus exposure and HLA in healthy donors. 13 Jbeta primers and 60 Vbeta primers were used for the PCR. TCRdb's table, derived via immunoSEQ multiplex PCR, lists solely in-frame clones and lacks some. The sample includes around 88,000 clones, 78% of them seen just once. Sequencing was done on a sample of PBMCs. The receptors derive from a woman in her 40s in good health and CMV-seropositive.

This clone was seen a few times. The rearrangement joins TRBV5-4 to TRBJ1-1, with a possible D match to TRBD1 (6 bases). This CDR3 contains 14 residues. The V and J ends lost 5 bases and 4 bases respectively, with 15 bases between them. Germline V gene sequence: CDR1 SGHNT, CDR2 YYREEE (reference sequence). The CDR3 reads CASRPNAGVTEAFF. Here the CDR3 DNA reads TGTGCCAGCAGACCGAATGCAGGGGTCACTGAAGCTTTCTTT.

This sequence joins TRBV6-5 and TRBJ1-2, with TRBD1 matching 8 bases. V lost 6 bases to trimming and J lost 1 base; unmatched junction nucleotides: 4. Germline values: CDR1 MNHEY, CDR2 SVGAGI. This CDR3 is built from 14 residues. The CDR3 sequence is CASSLDRGNYGYTF. CDR3 DNA sequence: TGTGCCAGCAGCCTCGACAGGGGTAACTATGGCTACACCTTC.

The V gene is TRBV6-5, the J gene TRBJ2-3; a weak D match, TRBD2 (6 bases). The germline V gene has CDR1 MNHEY and CDR2 SVGAGI. This CDR3 has 14 residues. V lost 7 bases, J lost 2 bases, and 13 bases lay in between. The CDR3 DNA sequence: TGTGCCAGCAAAGTGGCGGGGACCACAGATACGCAGTATTTT. It is translated as CASKVAGTTDTQYF.

The J gene is TRBJ1-3, the V gene TRBV13; the match to TRBD1 covers 7 bases. Germline V gives CDR1 PRHDT, CDR2 FYEKMQ (reference sequence). The junction had 4 bases not matched to a gene; V was cut back by 5 bases and J by 0 bases. The CDR3 totals 15 residues. CDR3 residues: CASSTQGYSGNTIYF. In nucleotides, the CDR3 is TGTGCCAGCAGCACACAGGGGTACTCTGGAAACACCATATATTTT.

V gene TRBV5-1 combines with J gene TRBJ2-2, with TRBD1 matching 8 bases. Losses at the gene ends were 4 bases for V and 6 bases for J; bases not matched to a gene: 8. The CDR3 covers 15 residues. Germline CDR1 and CDR2: SGHRS and YFSETQ. The CDR3 DNA reads TGCGCCAGCAGCAAAAGGACAGGGCGGTCCGGGGAGCTGTTTTTT. Its protein is CASSKRTGRSGELFF.

This clone occurred once. The V and J genes are TRBV27 and TRBJ2-5, with TRBD2 matching 12 bases. Germline loops: CDR1 MNHEY, CDR2 SMNVEV (reference sequence). Unmatched junction bases numbered 9, after V lost 3 bases and J lost 4 bases. The CDR3 extends over 17 amino acids. The CDR3 region is CASSFEAGLAGRETQYF. The CDR3 nucleotides read TGTGCCAGCAGTTTTGAGGCGGGACTAGCGGGTAGAGAGACCCAGTACTTC.

The chain uses TRBV6-6 and TRBJ1-1; D unresolved. Looked up from germline, CDR1 is MNHNY and CDR2 is SVGAGI (reference sequence). Trimming left V 2 bases short and J 4 bases short, with 8 bases between. The CDR3 covers 13 residues. CDR3 residues: CASSYVEGTEAFF. CDR3 bases: TGTGCCAGCAGTTACGTTGAGGGCACTGAAGCTTTCTTT.

J is TRBJ1-2 and V is TRBV6-1; weak D call: TRBD1 (6 bases). V gave up 4 bases and J gave up 4 bases, with 13 bases separating them. CDR1 and CDR2 from the germline V gene are MNHNS and SASEGT. The CDR3 is 14 amino acids. CDR3 loop: CASSARGRGYGYTF. In DNA form, the CDR3 reads TGTGCCAGCAGTGCCCGGGGCAGGGGCTATGGCTACACCTTC.

The chain employs TRBV13 and TRBJ2-5, with 8 bases matching TRBD1. After removal of 5 bases from V and 2 bases from J, the junction contained 4 bases not matched to a gene. The CDR3 is made up of 14 amino acids. Germline-derived CDR1 and CDR2 are PRHDT and FYEKMQ (reference sequence). This chain's CDR3 is CASSRTGLQETQYF. The CDR3 bases are TGTGCCAGCAGCAGGACAGGGCTACAAGAGACCCAGTACTTC. Variable domain in full (rest from reference TRBV13 and TRBJ2-5): AAGVIQSPRHLIKEKRETATLKCYPIPRHDTVYWYQQGPGQDPQFLISFYEKMQSDKGSIPDRFSAQQFSDYHSELNMSSLELGDSALYFCASSRTGLQETQYFGPGTRLLVL.

The chain links TRBV11-2 to TRBJ2-5; TRBD2 matches 7 bases. The trim removed 4 bases at V and 3 bases at J, leaving 14 bases unmatched. The CDR3 runs to 17 residues. Germline lookup yields CDR1 SGHAT and CDR2 FQNNGV. CDR3 DNA sequence: TGTGCCAGCAGCTCCCCTTTTATGATGAGCGGGAAAGAGACCCAGTACTTC. Protein sequence: CASSSPFMMSGKETQYF.

This clone appeared a few times. The chain couples TRBV15 to TRBJ2-2; no clear D. Trimming left V 1 base short and J 0 bases short, with 12 bases between. CDR1 LNHNV and CDR2 YYDKDF come from the germline V gene (reference sequence). The CDR3 covers 17 residues. Written as DNA, the CDR3 is TGTGCCACCAGCAGAGTGGGTGAGGAATCGAACACCGGGGAGCTGTTTTTT. Amino acids: CATSRVGEESNTGELFF. The full variable domain, in which reference TRBV15 and TRBJ2-2 provide the parts outside the CDR3, is DAMVIQNPRYQVTQFGKPVTLSCSQTLNHNVMYWYQQKSSQAPKLLFHYYDKDFNNEADTPDNFQSRRPNTSFCFLDIRSPGLGDTAMYLCATSRVGEESNTGELFFGEGSRLTVL.

V usage is TRBV10-2 and J usage is TRBJ2-3; 12 positions agree with TRBD2. This CDR3 has 17 amino acids. Per the germline V gene, CDR1 is WSHSY and CDR2 is SAAADI. V shed 6 bases and J 0 bases; nucleotides not matched to a gene: 7. The CDR3 sequence is CASSGTSGYTSTDTQYF. The CDR3 DNA sequence: TGCGCCAGCAGCGGGACTAGCGGGTATACTAGCACAGATACGCAGTATTTT.